These T cell receptor beta chains were read from a single sample in a study of blood T cell repertoires in COVID-19. Clones were sequenced by immunoSEQ multiplex PCR, and TCRdb holds only the in-frame ones, with some missing. The sample includes 260,000 or so clones, roughly 80% of them seen just once. Sequenced input: PBMCs or T cells enriched from blood (not recorded which). The receptors stem from a woman aged 35 to 49 who had been exposed to COVID-19. CDR3s include the opening cysteine and the closing phenylalanine or tryptophan. A D gene is named only where the DNA matches it firmly. Where a row states a size, it is once, few, many or the class of an expanded clone; other rows omit it.

TRBJ1-2 | . | . | TRBV12-3/TRBV12-4 | TGTGCCAGCAGTTTCGGGCAGGGGTCCCTCTACACCTTC | CASSFGQGSLYTF
TRBJ2-7 | TRBD2 | . | TRBV4-2 | TGTGCCAGCAGCCAAAGCGGGACTAGCGGGGACGAGCAGTACTTC | CASSQSGTSGDEQYF
TRBJ1-3 | . | . | TRBV7-2 | TGTGCCAGCAGCTTAGCAATGGCTTATGGAAACACCATATATTTT | CASSLAMAYGNTIYF
TRBJ1-1 | TRBD1 | . | TRBV9 | TGTGCCAGCAGCGCCCCGACAGGGATTGACACTGAAGCTTTCTTT | CASSAPTGIDTEAFF
TRBJ2-1 | TRBD2 | . | TRBV9 | TGTGCCAGCAGCGTAGCTAGCGGGAACTCCTACAATGAGCAGTTCTTC | CASSVASGNSYNEQFF
TRBJ1-1 | . | . | TRBV7-9 | TGTGCCAGCAGCTGGAGAGAAGGGAACACTGAAGCTTTCTTT | CASSWREGNTEAFF
TRBJ2-3 | TRBD1 | once | TRBV5-1 | TGCGCCAGCAGACAGGGGGCGGGTGCAGATACGCAGTATTTT | CASRQGAGADTQYF
TRBJ1-1 | TRBD1 | . | TRBV7-2 | TGTGCCAGCAGCTTGCGACAGGGGGGCACTGAAGCTTTCTTT | CASSLRQGGTEAFF
TRBJ2-3 | . | . | TRBV7-9 | TGTGCCAGCAGCTGGACAGCCAGCACAGATACGCAGTATTTT | CASSWTASTDTQYF
TRBJ1-1 | . | . | TRBV21-1 | TGTGCCAGCAGCAAAGAGACCCTTACAGGGTACACTGAAGCTTTCTTT | CASSKETLTGYTEAFF
TRBJ2-5 | . | . | TRBV10-2 | TGCGCCAGCAGTGATGTCGCAGTCCAAGAGACCCAGTACTTC | CASSDVAVQETQYF
TRBJ2-5 | . | . | TRBV19 | TGTGCCAGTAGGGGTTTGACTAGAGTTGGGGAGACCCAGTACTTC | CASRGLTRVGETQYF
TRBJ1-2 | . | . | TRBV2 | TGTGCCAGCGGATTCGGGAGGAAGTATGGCTACACCTTC | CASGFGRKYGYTF
TRBJ1-5 | TRBD1 | . | TRBV28 | TGTGCCAGCAGTTCCGGACAGGGAAGTCAGCCCCAGCATTTT | CASSSGQGSQPQHF
TRBJ2-1 | TRBD2 | . | TRBV10-3 | TGTGCCATCAGTGACCCTGGGGGGGTAGCGGCCTACAATGAGCAGTTCTTC | CAISDPGGVAAYNEQFF
TRBJ1-4 | . | . | TRBV25-1 | TGTGCCAGCAGGGACTCCATAGCAGAAAAACTGTTTTTT | CASRDSIAEKLFF
TRBJ1-4 | TRBD1 | . | TRBV7-9 | TGTGCCAGCAGCTTAGGAGATAGTCTCAGGGGGCCGAATGAAAAACTGTTTTTT | CASSLGDSLRGPNEKLFF
TRBJ1-1 | TRBD1 | . | TRBV29-1 | TGCAGCGTTGTCGACAGGGCGTTGAACACTGAAGCTTTCTTT | CSVVDRALNTEAFF
TRBJ1-1 | TRBD1 | . | TRBV3-1/TRBV3-2 | TGTGCCAGCAGGGGGACAGGGGTAAACACTGAAGCTTTCTTT | CASRGTGVNTEAFF
TRBJ1-6 | TRBD1 | . | TRBV2 | TGTGCCAGCAGGATACAGGGGGGAAATTCACCCCTCCACTTT | CASRIQGGNSPLHF